Listed below are T cell receptor beta chains from one sample, sequenced in a study of T cell responses to AZD1222 COVID-19 vaccine. Assay: immunoSEQ multiplex PCR; the TCRdb copy retains only in-frame clones and omits some. This table holds over 100,000 clones, roughly 87% found once. Sequenced material: peripheral blood, taken on day 0 of AZD1222 vaccination. The receptor source for this set is an adult in good health. CDR3s include the opening cysteine and the closing phenylalanine or tryptophan.

v_gene,j_gene,CDR3aa
TRBV28,TRBJ1-2,CASSLGHRAGYTF
TRBV28,TRBJ1-2,CASSPGTANYGYTF
TRBV11-2,TRBJ2-7,CASRNRGLYEQYF
TRBV6-2/TRBV6-3,TRBJ2-2,CASSYPRTSGRAIAGELFF
TRBV7-9,TRBJ2-5,CASRLDDQETQYF
TRBV6-5,TRBJ1-2,CASSYQGLGYGYTF
TRBV5-4,TRBJ2-2,CASSSRTGRAGELFF
TRBV6-5,TRBJ1-1,CASSLGQTSTEAFF
TRBV5-4,TRBJ2-3,CASSPAYSSGGRTDTQYF
TRBV5-1,TRBJ2-7,CASSYSTGSSYEQYF
TRBV21-1,TRBJ1-1,CASTATEAFF
TRBV5-1,TRBJ1-2,CASSLGTGSYGYTF
TRBV30,TRBJ1-2,CAWANLRGNYGYTF
TRBV14,TRBJ2-2,CASSQSRTPGELFF
TRBV6-5,TRBJ2-3,CASSYRTSGGDTQYF
TRBV5-1,TRBJ2-1,CASSFLPRDRGFF
TRBV4-1,TRBJ1-5,CASSQEGGHSNQPQHF
TRBV11-1,TRBJ2-1,CASSFSASEYNEQFF
TRBV2,TRBJ2-7,CASNWDASYEQYF
TRBV29-1,TRBJ2-7,CSVEDRQTYEQYF
TRBV6-2/TRBV6-3,TRBJ2-5,CASSYQTREETQYF
TRBV30,TRBJ2-7,CAWSAGHASSYEQYF
TRBV29-1,TRBJ2-5,CSVVWGLFLTRPDF
TRBV9,TRBJ2-6,CASSGSYSGANVLTF
TRBV28,TRBJ1-6,CASSQQGFNSPLHF
TRBV6-2/TRBV6-3,TRBJ2-6,CASSYRAYGANVLTF
TRBV10-3,TRBJ2-3,CAGGGTGYQDTDTQYF